Listed below are T cell receptor beta chains from one sample, sequenced in a study of OX40 agonist ivuxolimab in advanced cancers. Produced via immunoSEQ multiplex PCR; TCRdb's table is partial and in-frame only. The sample includes around 59,000 clones, around 89% seen only once; the top ten take 10% to 15%. The sample consisted of CD4+ or CD8+ T cells sorted from blood, taken in a trial of the OX40 agonist ivuxolimab. These receptors originate from an adult with an advanced solid tumor such as melanoma, head and neck, liver or kidney cancer. CDR3s include the opening cysteine and the closing phenylalanine or tryptophan. A D gene is named only where the DNA matches it firmly. Some rows have no size entry. The others give once, few or many, or a class for an expanded clone.

size | J | D | V | CDR3 | DNA
once | TRBJ2-1 | NA | TRBV13 | CASSLELVRAFNEQFF | TGTGCCAGCAGCTTAGAATTGGTACGGGCCTTCAATGAGCAGTTCTTC
medium-sized | TRBJ2-3 | NA | TRBV5-6 | CASSLGVGTDTQYF | TGTGCCAGCAGCTTGGGCGTGGGAACAGATACGCAGTATTTT
NA | TRBJ1-2 | NA | TRBV4-2 | CASSSPTEYTF | TGTGCCAGCAGCTCTCCGACTGAGTACACCTTC
NA | TRBJ1-1 | TRBD1 | TRBV7-9 | CASSLVTGGPPEAFF | TGTGCCAGCAGCTTAGTGACAGGGGGCCCCCCTGAAGCTTTCTTT
medium-sized | TRBJ1-1 | NA | TRBV21-1 | CASPRRSISQKNTEAFF | TGTGCCAGCCCCCGCAGGAGTATTTCACAAAAGAACACTGAAGCTTTCTTT
NA | TRBJ2-7 | NA | TRBV11-1 | CASSSPRGLLASEQYF | TGTGCCAGCAGCTCCCCTCGCGGACTCCTTGCCTCCGAGCAGTACTTC
NA | TRBJ1-1 | NA | TRBV14 | CASSALSSTEAFF | TGTGCCAGCAGCGCCTTAAGTAGTACTGAAGCTTTCTTT
NA | TRBJ2-1 | NA | TRBV9 | CASSVGGGAGNEQFF | NA
NA | TRBJ2-2 | NA | TRBV14 | CARYSLVRPNTGELFF | TGTGCCCGCTATAGCTTGGTCAGGCCAAACACCGGGGAGCTGTTTTTT
NA | TRBJ2-2 | NA | TRBV6-1 | CASSFPSGELFF | TGTGCCAGCAGTTTTCCATCCGGGGAGCTGTTTTTT
NA | TRBJ2-2 | TRBD1 | TRBV29-1 | CSAAGGGELFF | TGCAGCGCGGCAGGGGGCGGGGAGCTGTTTTTT
NA | TRBJ2-1 | NA | TRBV4-1 | CASSSGNEQFF | TGCGCCAGCAGTTCTGGGAATGAGCAGTTCTTC
NA | TRBJ2-7 | NA | TRBV4-1 | CASSLSGSSYEQYF | TGCGCCAGCAGTCTCTCCGGGAGCTCCTACGAGCAGTACTTC
NA | TRBJ2-1 | TRBD2 | TRBV19 | CASSIDPGLALPSYNEQFF | TGTGCCAGTAGTATAGATCCGGGACTAGCGCTCCCTTCCTACAATGAGCAGTTCTTC
NA | TRBJ1-1 | NA | TRBV18 | CASSPREGSTEAFF | TGTGCCAGCTCACCCCGGGAGGGAAGTACTGAAGCTTTCTTT
NA | TRBJ1-1 | NA | TRBV13 | CASSHLTGDTEAFF | TGTGCCAGCAGCCACCTTACTGGGGACACTGAAGCTTTCTTT
NA | TRBJ1-1 | TRBD1 | TRBV4-3 | CASSQVGQMNTEAFF | TGCGCCAGCAGCCAAGTGGGACAGATGAACACTGAAGCTTTCTTT